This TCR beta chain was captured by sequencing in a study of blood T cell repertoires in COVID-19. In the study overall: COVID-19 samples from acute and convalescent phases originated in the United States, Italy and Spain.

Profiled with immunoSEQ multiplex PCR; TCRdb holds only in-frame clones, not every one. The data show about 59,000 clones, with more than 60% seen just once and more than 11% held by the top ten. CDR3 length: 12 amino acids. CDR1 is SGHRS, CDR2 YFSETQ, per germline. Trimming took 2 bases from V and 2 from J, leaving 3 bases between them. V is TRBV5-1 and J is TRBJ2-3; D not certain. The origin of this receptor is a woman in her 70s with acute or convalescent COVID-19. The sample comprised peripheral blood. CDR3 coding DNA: TGCGCCAGCAGCTTCCACACAGATACGCAGTATTTT. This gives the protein CASSFHTDTQYF.